These 29 T cell receptor beta chains were all obtained from the same sample, sequenced in a study of cytomegalovirus exposure and HLA in healthy donors. With 60 Vbeta and 13 Jbeta primers, the PCR was carried out. Assay used: immunoSEQ multiplex PCR; TCRdb lists only in-frame clones, some missing. The table shows some 200,000 clones, with less than 85% occurring only once. The material sequenced was PBMCs. The source is a girl aged 5 to 17 in good health and CMV-seropositive.

The chain joins TRBV6-5 to TRBJ2-2; 8 positions agree with TRBD2. CDR1 is MNHEY and CDR2 is SVGAGI in the germline V gene. The CDR3 has 14 amino acids. V lost 7 bases and J lost 4; bases outside the gene matches: 5. For the CDR3, the DNA is TGTGCCAGCACGCGGGGGGTTACCACCGGGGAGCTGTTTTTT. The encoded protein is CASTRGVTTGELFF.

This chain connects TRBV5-6 to TRBJ1-2; D is uncertain. Looked up from germline, CDR1 is SGHDT and CDR2 is YYEEEE. V lost 5 bases and J lost 5, with 13 bases in between. CDR3 length: 13 amino acids. The CDR3 protein is CASRGTVMYGYTF. As DNA, the CDR3 is TGTGCCAGCAGAGGTACAGTCATGTATGGCTACACCTTC.

V usage is TRBV10-1 and J usage is TRBJ2-3; 7 positions agree with TRBD1. This CDR3 region has 14 residues. J gave up 4 bases and V 4 bases, and 5 bases lay outside the gene matches. In germline, CDR1 is WNHNN, CDR2 SYGVQD (reference sequence). The CDR3 nucleotides are TGCGCCAGCAGTGTATCAGGGGGTGCAGATACGCAGTATTTT. Protein product: CASSVSGGADTQYF.

A few counts support this clone. The gene calls are TRBV19 and TRBJ2-1; a weak D match, TRBD2 (6 bases). V gave up 6 bases and J gave up 6 bases, with 18 bases separating them. Germline V gives CDR1 LNHDA, CDR2 SQIVND (reference sequence). The CDR3 is made up of 15 amino acids. CDR3 sequence reads: CASSLITGVLNEQFF. The CDR3 DNA reads TGTGCCAGTAGCTTGATCACGGGGGTCCTCAATGAGCAGTTCTTC.

The chain combines TRBV5-4 with TRBJ1-2; 8 positions agree with TRBD1. V was clipped by 2 bases and J by 8 bases; unmatched bases: 11. The CDR3 is made up of 15 amino acids. Germline V gene sequence: CDR1 SGHNT, CDR2 YYREEE (reference sequence). The CDR3 DNA sequence: TGTGCCAGCAGCTTCGTAGGAACAGGGGGAGGGGGCTACACCTTC. Translated, it gives CASSFVGTGGGGYTF.

The chain is built from TRBV6-1 and TRBJ1-5; 8 nucleotides match TRBD1. The ends lost 6 bases at V and 6 bases at J; junction bases unmatched: 7. This CDR3 contains 14 residues. The V gene's germline CDR1 is MNHNS and CDR2 SASEGT. The chain's CDR3 is CASRTGAAGQPQHF. CDR3 in DNA: TGTGCCAGCAGGACAGGGGCGGCGGGTCAGCCCCAGCATTTT.

The chain carries TRBV10-3 and TRBJ2-1, with 11 bases matching TRBD2. V lost 5 bases, J lost 5 bases, and 5 bases stayed unmatched. Germline values: CDR1 ENHRY, CDR2 SYGVKD. The CDR3 contains 15 residues. As DNA, the CDR3 is TGTGCCATCAGTTTAGCGGGGGGGCGGGACAATGAGCAGTTCTTC. Its translation is CAISLAGGRDNEQFF.

CDR3 in amino acids: CASSLSDRALAKNIQYF. CDR3 DNA sequence: TGTGCCAGCAGCTTGTCCGACAGGGCACTAGCCAAAAACATTCAGTACTTC. This chain connects TRBV7-8 to TRBJ2-4; 7 positions match TRBD1. This CDR3 contains 17 residues. With 3 bases clipped from V and 0 bases from J, the junction kept 8 bases outside the gene matches. Germline V gives CDR1 SGHVS, CDR2 FQNEAQ.

There are a few counts of this clone. The rearrangement uses TRBV5-1 and TRBJ1-2; maybe TRBD1 (5 bases). V was clipped by 0 bases and J by 8 bases, with 14 bases between them. The CDR3 has 14 residues. CDR1 is SGHRS and CDR2 is YFSETQ in the germline V gene. CDR3: CASSLGDSSGGYTF. The DNA of the CDR3 is TGCGCCAGCAGCTTGGGGGACTCCTCTGGGGGCTACACCTTC.

V is TRBV30 and J is TRBJ2-1, with 9 nucleotides matching TRBD2. The CDR3 loop spans 16 amino acids. Trimming cost V 1 base and J 7 bases; bases outside gene matches: 11. Per the germline V gene, CDR1 is GTSNPN and CDR2 is SVGIG (reference sequence). CDR3 sequence (DNA): TGTGCCTGGAGTGCCTCCCCGGCGGGGGGGCGGAATGAGCAGTTCTTC. This codes for CAWSASPAGGRNEQFF.

The chain links TRBV6-5 to TRBJ1-2, with 9 bases aligning to TRBD1. CDR1 is MNHEY, CDR2 SVGAGI, per germline. The CDR3 is made up of 16 amino acids. The V gene end was trimmed by 0 bases and the J gene end by 8 bases; junction bases not matched to a gene: 10. CDR3 DNA sequence: TGTGCCAGCAGTTACTCGAACCCCGGGACAGGGAACGGCTACACCTTC. Residues: CASSYSNPGTGNGYTF.

This clone was seen more than once but under ten times. This rearrangement joins TRBV10-3 to TRBJ2-7; TRBD2 agrees at 7 bases. Germline CDR1 and CDR2: ENHRY and SYGVKD. The CDR3 extends over 14 amino acids. V shed 8 bases and J 2 bases; nucleotides not matched to a gene: 9. The CDR3 spells CAISSISGPYEQYF. The CDR3 nucleotides read TGTGCCATCTCGTCTATTAGCGGGCCCTACGAGCAGTACTTC.

V gene TRBV5-5 combines with J gene TRBJ2-2, with a possible D match to TRBD1 (6 bases). V dropped 6 bases and J dropped 0 bases, with 9 bases sitting between them. The V gene's germline CDR1 is SGHKS and CDR2 YYEKEE (reference sequence). CDR3 length: 14 residues. CDR3 DNA: TGTGCCAGCACCGACAGGCCGAACACCGGGGAGCTGTTTTTT. Protein: CASTDRPNTGELFF.

The chain employs TRBV7-9 and TRBJ1-2; a weak D match, TRBD1 (6 bases). V was shortened by 5 bases and J by 8 bases, with 15 bases between the two germline ends. Germline assignment: CDR1 SEHNR and CDR2 FQNEAQ (reference sequence). This CDR3 region has 13 residues. CDR3 nucleotides: TGTGCCAGCAGCCTACAGGGATATGAAGGCTACACCTTC. Residues: CASSLQGYEGYTF.

This clone was counted a single time. This sequence joins TRBV25-1 and TRBJ2-2; 8 positions match TRBD1. The CDR3 is 15 amino acids. Germline values: CDR1 MGHDK, CDR2 SYGVNS. J was trimmed by 4 bases and V by 5 bases; bases with no gene match: 6. DNA for the CDR3: TGTGCCAGCAGTTGGACAGGGCGGGGCACCGGGGAGCTGTTTTTT. Translation gives CASSWTGRGTGELFF.

The CDR3 sequence: CSAGTGGDTEAFF. For the CDR3, the DNA is TGCAGCGCCGGGACAGGGGGTGACACTGAAGCTTTCTTT. The genes are TRBV29-1 and TRBJ1-1, with 11 bases identical to TRBD1. The germline CDR1 and CDR2 sequences are SQVTM and ANQGSEA. The CDR3 sequence is 13 residues long. V lost 7 bases and J lost 3; bases outside the gene matches: 4.

In DNA, the CDR3 is TGTGCCAGCGGGAGCGGGGGGGAGGAGACCCAGTACTTC. Protein product: CASGSGGEETQYF. The V gene is TRBV9, the J gene TRBJ2-5, with 10 nucleotides matching TRBD2. The CDR3 length is 13 residues. Germline CDR1 and CDR2: SGDLS and YYNGEE. Losses at the gene ends were 7 bases for V and 5 bases for J; bases not matched to a gene: 5.

This clone has a single count. V gene TRBV7-9 combines with J gene TRBJ2-7, with 7 positions matching TRBD2. This CDR3 contains 14 residues. Germline V gene data show CDR1 as SEHNR and CDR2 as FQNEAQ (reference sequence). The V gene end was trimmed by 5 bases and the J gene end by 4 bases; junction bases not matched to a gene: 8. The CDR3 region is CASSHGGGSYEQYF. In nucleotides, the CDR3 is TGTGCCAGCAGCCATGGGGGGGGGTCGTACGAGCAGTACTTC. Based on the CDR3 plus reference TRBV7-9 and TRBJ2-7, the full variable domain is DTGVSQNPRHKITKRGQNVTFRCDPISEHNRLYWYRQTLGQGPEFLTYFQNEAQLEKSRLLSDRFSAERPKGSFSTLEIQRTEQGDSAMYLCASSHGGGSYEQYFGPGTRLTVT.

V is TRBV19 and J is TRBJ1-1; TRBD1 agrees at 8 bases. V lost 5 bases to trimming and J lost 1 base; unmatched junction nucleotides: 6. Germline V gene sequence: CDR1 LNHDA, CDR2 SQIVND (reference sequence). CDR3 length equals 15 residues. The CDR3 sequence is CASSEQGVGNTEAFF. The CDR3 DNA follows: TGTGCCAGTAGTGAACAGGGGGTGGGGAACACTGAAGCTTTCTTT.

The rearrangement uses TRBV6-5 and TRBJ1-1; maybe TRBD1 (6 bases). CDR1 and CDR2 from the germline V gene are MNHEY and SVGAGI. The CDR3 loop spans 15 amino acids. Trimming took off 0 bases at V and 0 bases at J, with 8 bases between the two ends. The CDR3 sequence is CASSYSGGLNTEAFF. CDR3 DNA: TGTGCCAGCAGTTACTCCGGGGGGCTGAACACTGAAGCTTTCTTT.

The V and J genes are TRBV7-9 and TRBJ1-6, with a possible D match to TRBD1 (5 bases). Trimming shortened V by 5 bases and J by 7 bases, and 6 bases separated the two germline ends. CDR3 length: 12 amino acids. In germline, CDR1 is SEHNR, CDR2 FQNEAQ (reference sequence). CDR3 nucleotide sequence: TGTGCCAGCAGCCCAGGGAATTCACCCCTCCACTTT. This translates into CASSPGNSPLHF.

The sample holds a few counts of this clone. V usage is TRBV5-6 and J usage is TRBJ2-7, with 10 bases identical to TRBD2. V was clipped by 2 bases and J by 5 bases; unmatched bases: 1. In germline, CDR1 is SGHDT, CDR2 YYEEEE. CDR3 length equals 13 residues. The CDR3 DNA sequence: TGTGCCAGCAGCTTCAGCGGGGGGGACGAGCAGTACTTC. Translated, it gives CASSFSGGDEQYF.

The chain links TRBV7-9 to TRBJ2-5; D possibly corresponds to TRBD2 (5 bases). V was trimmed by 2 bases and J by 4 bases, leaving 8 bases between them. The CDR3 loop spans 13 amino acids. Germline V gene lookup returns CDR1 SEHNR and CDR2 FQNEAQ (reference sequence). CDR3 in amino acids: CASSLSGRETQYF. The CDR3 region has the DNA TGTGCCAGCAGCTTATCTGGGAGAGAGACCCAGTACTTC. The whole variable domain, remainder taken from reference TRBV7-9 and TRBJ2-5, is DTGVSQNPRHKITKRGQNVTFRCDPISEHNRLYWYRQTLGQGPEFLTYFQNEAQLEKSRLLSDRFSAERPKGSFSTLEIQRTEQGDSAMYLCASSLSGRETQYFGPGTRLLVL.

The chain couples TRBV7-2 to TRBJ2-7; TRBD2 agrees at 10 bases. With V trimmed by 4 bases and J by 6 bases, 9 bases remained unmatched. Germline CDR1 is SGHTA and CDR2 is FQGNSA. This CDR3 spans 15 amino acids. Here the CDR3 reads CASSYQLAGSSEQYF. The CDR3 DNA reads TGTGCCAGCAGCTATCAACTAGCGGGGTCGTCCGAGCAGTACTTC.

The J gene is TRBJ1-1, the V gene TRBV5-1; TRBD1 matches 10 bases. CDR3 size: 17 residues. Germline V gene lookup returns CDR1 SGHRS and CDR2 YFSETQ. The ends lost 0 bases at V and 3 bases at J; junction bases unmatched: 8. CDR3 nucleotide sequence: TGCGCCAGCAGCTTGGGGGACAGGGGCGCCTGGCACACTGAAGCTTTCTTT. It is translated as CASSLGDRGAWHTEAFF.

V is TRBV5-6 and J is TRBJ2-7; a possible D gene is TRBD2 (6 bases). CDR1 is SGHDT and CDR2 is YYEEEE in the germline V gene. Trimming removed 2 bases from V and 0 bases from J, with 9 bases in between. CDR3 length: 14 residues. The CDR3 DNA follows: TGTGCCAGCAGCTTTGGGGGGAGCTCCTACGAGCAGTACTTC. It is translated as CASSFGGSSYEQYF.

This clone was detected ten times or more. This chain connects TRBV6-5 to TRBJ1-1, with a tentative D call TRBD1 (5 bases). Between the trimmed V and J ends, which lost 4 bases and 0 bases, there was a span of 15 bases. Looked up from germline, CDR1 is MNHEY and CDR2 is SVGAGI. This CDR3 region has 16 residues. The CDR3 DNA reads as TGTGCCAGCAGTTTAGGTGCCGGGACTATGAACACTGAAGCTTTCTTT. Its protein is CASSLGAGTMNTEAFF.

The genes are TRBV10-3 and TRBJ2-5; D possibly corresponds to TRBD1 (5 bases). Germline V lookup: CDR1 ENHRY, CDR2 SYGVKD. The CDR3 is made up of 15 amino acids. V shed 2 bases and J shed 1 base, with 11 bases lying between them. The CDR3 nucleotides are TGTGCCATCAGTGAGGACAGTAAAAGCCAAGAGACCCAGTACTTC. Its translation is CAISEDSKSQETQYF.

About this clone itself: The same CDR3 can be traced to other DNA sequences in this sample. The chain is built from TRBV10-1 and TRBJ2-1; no reliable D call. The CDR3 runs to 11 residues. Germline V gene data show CDR1 as WNHNN and CDR2 as SYGVQD (reference sequence). V dropped 6 bases and J dropped 7 bases, with 7 bases sitting between them. The CDR3 DNA reads TGCGCCAGCAGCCGGTATAATGAGCAGTTCTTC. Residues: CASSRYNEQFF.